The 18 T cell receptor beta chains reported below all come from one sample, sequenced in a study of technical replicates of blood from several donors. Here immunoSEQ multiplex PCR was the method, and the copy in TCRdb shows in-frame clones only, minus some. The sample records tens of thousands of clones, about 98% being singletons. The sample consisted of T cells isolated from PBMCs. The receptors shown here come from a human donor in good health.

The CDR3 region is CASSSTGGNTIYF. CDR3 DNA: TGTGCCAGCAGCTCGACAGGGGGAAACACCATATATTTT. The chain combines TRBV5-4 with TRBJ1-3; 7 nucleotides agree with TRBD1. This CDR3 region has 13 residues. Germline loops: CDR1 SGHNT, CDR2 YYREEE (reference sequence). J gave up 4 bases and V 3 bases, and 1 base lay outside the gene matches.

The V gene is TRBV25-1, the J gene TRBJ2-5; weak D call: TRBD1 (6 bases). The CDR3 has 15 residues. The V end was cut by 2 bases, the J end by 4 bases, with 14 bases between. Germline CDR1 is MGHDK and CDR2 is SYGVNS. The CDR3 region is CASSENPGVGETQYF. CDR3 in DNA: TGTGCCAGCAGTGAAAATCCAGGGGTTGGAGAGACCCAGTACTTC.

The chain uses TRBV30 and TRBJ1-4; D is perhaps TRBD1 (5 bases). V lost 0 bases and J lost 6, with 8 bases in between. CDR1 and CDR2 (germline): GTSNPN, SVGIG (reference sequence). The CDR3 covers 13 residues. CDR3 in DNA: TGTGCCTGGAGTGTACAACAGGATGAAAAACTGTTTTTT. It specifies CAWSVQQDEKLFF.

CDR3 nucleotide sequence: TGTGCCAGCAGCCCTAGCGGGAAAAGCTCCTACAATGAGCAGTTCTTC. Its protein is CASSPSGKSSYNEQFF. J is TRBJ2-1 and V is TRBV28, with TRBD2 matching 9 bases. Germline lookup yields CDR1 MDHEN and CDR2 SYDVKM. There are 16 residues in the CDR3. The V gene end was trimmed by 6 bases and the J gene end by 0 bases; junction bases not matched to a gene: 6.

This clone was seen just once. The chain uses TRBV4-1 and TRBJ2-1; D remains ambiguous. Trimming removed 3 bases at V and 10 bases at J, with 10 bases between. The CDR3 length is 12 residues. Per germline, CDR1 MGHRA and CDR2 YSYEKL. The CDR3 here is CASSQDRREQFF. The CDR3 bases are TGCGCCAGCAGCCAGGATAGGCGGGAGCAGTTCTTC.

J is TRBJ2-7 and V is TRBV2, with 8 bases that match TRBD1. Germline V gene lookup returns CDR1 SNHLY and CDR2 FYNNEI. V gave up 6 bases and J gave up 6 bases; unmatched junction bases: 7. The CDR3 length is 13 residues. The CDR3 region has the DNA TGTGCCAGCAGGGTGGGGACAGGCGCCGAGCAGTACTTC. It specifies CASRVGTGAEQYF.

The chain combines TRBV7-9 with TRBJ1-6, with a possible D match to TRBD1 (5 bases). Trimming removed 3 bases from V and 10 bases from J, with 13 bases in between. The CDR3 loop spans 14 amino acids. The V gene's germline CDR1 is SEHNR and CDR2 FQNEAQ (reference sequence). The CDR3 spells CASSFQGGGSPLHF. CDR3 sequence (DNA): TGTGCCAGCAGCTTCCAGGGTGGAGGGTCACCCCTCCACTTT.

The chain has TRBV9 and TRBJ1-5; a weak D match, TRBD1 (5 bases). CDR1 is SGDLS, CDR2 YYNGEE, per germline. Trimming cost V 0 bases and J 6 bases, with 10 bases left between them. There are 14 residues in the CDR3. CDR3 nucleotide sequence: TGTGCCAGCAGCGTAGAAGCAGGGCCTCAGCCCCAGCATTTT. Encoded protein: CASSVEAGPQPQHF.

In its sample, this clone was seen once. CDR3 DNA: TGTGCCAGCACCCCCTCGACAGGCGGGGGGGACATTCAGTACTTC. Amino acids: CASTPSTGGGDIQYF. The chain employs TRBV6-5 and TRBJ2-4, with 9 bases identical to TRBD2. Germline-derived CDR1 and CDR2 are MNHEY and SVGAGI. Trimming at V came to 7 bases and at J to 8 bases, leaving 12 bases not matched to a gene. The CDR3 is 15 amino acids.

The J gene is TRBJ2-5, the V gene TRBV28; 8 bases are a match to TRBD2. This CDR3 is 14 amino acids long. V dropped 7 bases and J dropped 5; count of bases not matched to a gene: 9. Germline V gene data show CDR1 as MDHEN and CDR2 as SYDVKM. This CDR3 is CASKPGGADETQYF. CDR3 sequence (DNA): TGTGCCAGCAAACCCGGGGGGGCCGATGAGACCCAGTACTTC. The full variable domain, with the rest looked up from reference TRBV28 and TRBJ2-5, is DVKVTQSSRYLVKRTGEKVFLECVQDMDHENMFWYRQDPGLGLRLIYFSYDVKMKEKGDIPEGYSVSREKKERFSLILESASTNQTSMYLCASKPGGADETQYFGPGTRLLVL.

This sequence joins TRBV5-5 and TRBJ2-7, with TRBD1 as a possible D gene (6 bases). With 4 bases removed from V and 5 bases from J, the gap between germline ends came to 16 bases. Germline-derived CDR1 and CDR2 are SGHKS and YYEKEE (reference sequence). The CDR3 sequence is 14 residues long. The CDR3 DNA is TGTGCCAGCAGCCGTGGACAGTTAAGGGACGAGCAGTACTTC. This gives the protein CASSRGQLRDEQYF.

This sequence joins TRBV7-9 and TRBJ2-7, with 7 bases fitting TRBD1. Germline V CDR1 and CDR2: SEHNR, FQNEAQ (reference sequence). Losses at the gene ends were 5 bases for V and 0 bases for J; bases not matched to a gene: 16. The CDR3 is 18 amino acids. CDR3 sequence: CASSHSLFRRDSSYEQYF. Here the CDR3 DNA reads TGTGCCAGCAGCCACTCCCTATTCCGCCGGGACAGCTCCTACGAGCAGTACTTC.

V is TRBV19 and J is TRBJ1-1; D uncertain. CDR3 length: 18 amino acids. Trimming shortened V by 5 bases and J by 7 bases, and 29 bases separated the two germline ends. Germline values: CDR1 LNHDA, CDR2 SQIVND (reference sequence). The CDR3 DNA reads as TGTGCCAGTAGTCCCGAGGAAGGACTGATACTATCTAAGGGTGAAGCTTTCTTT. It translates to CASSPEEGLILSKGEAFF.

CDR3 in amino acids: CASSSGQYNEQFF. Written as DNA, the CDR3 is TGTGCCAGCAGTTCGGGTCAATACAATGAGCAGTTCTTC. The chain couples TRBV28 to TRBJ2-1; no reliable D call. V lost 4 bases and J lost 4, with 8 bases in between. Germline V gene lookup returns CDR1 MDHEN and CDR2 SYDVKM. The CDR3 is 13 amino acids. Variable domain in full (rest from reference TRBV28 and TRBJ2-1): DVKVTQSSRYLVKRTGEKVFLECVQDMDHENMFWYRQDPGLGLRLIYFSYDVKMKEKGDIPEGYSVSREKKERFSLILESASTNQTSMYLCASSSGQYNEQFFGPGTRLTVL.

V is TRBV19 and J is TRBJ1-1; tentatively, D is TRBD1 (5 bases). This CDR3 comprises 14 residues. The V gene lost 4 bases and the J gene lost 5 bases, with 14 bases spanning the gap. Germline V gene sequence: CDR1 LNHDA, CDR2 SQIVND (reference sequence). CDR3 region: CASSTADSRTEAFF. For the CDR3, the DNA is TGTGCCAGTAGTACCGCTGACAGCCGGACTGAAGCTTTCTTT. Using reference TRBV19 and TRBJ1-1 for the parts outside the CDR3, the full variable domain is DGGITQSPKYLFRKEGQNVTLSCEQNLNHDAMYWYRQDPGQGLRLIYYSQIVNDFQKGDIAEGYSVSREKKESFPLTVTSAQKNPTAFYLCASSTADSRTEAFFGQGTRLTVV.

The genes are TRBV5-8 and TRBJ1-4, with D possibly matching TRBD1 (5 bases). The germline V gene has CDR1 SGHTS and CDR2 YDEGEE. This CDR3 comprises 16 residues. Trimming took 5 bases from V and 7 from J, leaving 21 bases between them. CDR3 sequence (DNA): TGTGCCAGCAGATACCTCCGGGGAGGGGAATCTGAAAAACTGTTTTTT. The encoded protein is CASRYLRGGESEKLFF.

The V gene is TRBV5-1, the J gene TRBJ2-5, with TRBD2 identical over 9 bases. This CDR3 is built from 18 residues. The germline CDR1 and CDR2 sequences are SGHRS and YFSETQ. V lost 0 bases, J lost 3 bases, and 12 bases stayed unmatched. The CDR3 sequence: CASSLEGRTSVREETQYF. CDR3 bases: TGCGCCAGCAGCTTGGAAGGCAGGACTAGCGTACGAGAAGAGACCCAGTACTTC.

This chain links TRBV21-1 with TRBJ2-2; TRBD1 is the table's D call, not checked against the DNA. TRBV21-1 is classified as a pseudogene. The CDR3 runs 14 residues. This CDR3 reads CASSWIRGPGELFF. As DNA, the CDR3 is TGTGCCAGCAGCTGGATCAGGGGCCCCGGGGAGCTGTTTTTT.